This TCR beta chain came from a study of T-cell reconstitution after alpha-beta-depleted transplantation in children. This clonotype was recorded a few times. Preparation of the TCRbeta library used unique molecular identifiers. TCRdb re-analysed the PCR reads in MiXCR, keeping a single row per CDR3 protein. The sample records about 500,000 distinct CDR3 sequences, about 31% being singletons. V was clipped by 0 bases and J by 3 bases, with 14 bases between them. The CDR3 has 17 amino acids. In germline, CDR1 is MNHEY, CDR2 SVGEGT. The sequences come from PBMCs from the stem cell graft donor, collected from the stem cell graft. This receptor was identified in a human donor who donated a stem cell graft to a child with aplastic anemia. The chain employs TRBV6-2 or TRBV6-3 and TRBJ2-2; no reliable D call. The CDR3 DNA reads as TGTGCCAGCAGTTACTCGCTTAGGGTCTGGGACACCGGGGAGCTGTTTTTT. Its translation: CASSYSLRVWDTGELFF.